Following are 4 T cell receptor beta chains from one sample sequenced in a study of blood T cell repertoires in COVID-19. The protocol was immunoSEQ multiplex PCR, while the TCRdb copy is restricted to in-frame clones and leaves out a portion. The sample has fewer than 500,000 clones, roughly 90% seen once; the top ten hold 0.7%. Sequences were obtained from PBMCs or T cells enriched from blood (not recorded which). The receptors were gathered from a woman under 30 who had recovered from COVID-19.

The V gene is TRBV2, the J gene TRBJ2-3; a possible D gene is TRBD1 (5 bases). CDR3 length equals 13 residues. The germline V gene encodes CDR1 SNHLY and CDR2 FYNNEI. The V end was cut by 6 bases, the J end by 1 base, with 8 bases between. CDR3 bases: TGTGCCAGCAGAGGCAGGGGCACAGATACGCAGTATTTT. Protein sequence: CASRGRGTDTQYF.

V and J are TRBV30 and TRBJ1-4; 11 bases match TRBD1. Germline V gives CDR1 GTSNPN, CDR2 SVGIG (reference sequence). J lost 6 bases, V lost 2 bases, and 11 bases had no gene match. The CDR3 has 17 amino acids. The CDR3, as DNA: TGTGCCTGGAGTCGGGGTTCGAAGGGACAGGGGGATGAAAAACTGTTTTTT. It translates to CAWSRGSKGQGDEKLFF.

The V gene is TRBV27, the J gene TRBJ2-1, with 13 bases identical to TRBD2. The CDR3 length is 15 residues. Germline CDR1 MNHEY, CDR2 SMNVEV (reference sequence). V shed 6 bases, J shed 9 bases, and the junction held 8 bases outside the gene matches. CDR3 in DNA: TGTGCCAGCAGCCCCACTAGCGGGGGGGCAGGTGAGCAGTTCTTC. Translating gives CASSPTSGGAGEQFF.

The chain is built from TRBV3-1 (or the pseudogene TRBV3-2) and TRBJ2-1; perhaps TRBD2 as D (6 bases). V lost 4 bases and J lost 5, with 6 bases in between. In germline, CDR1 is LGHDT, CDR2 YNNKEL (reference sequence). CDR3 length: 12 residues. Written as DNA, the CDR3 is TGTGCCAGCAGCCGGGGGGACAATGAGCAGTTCTTC. Amino acid sequence: CASSRGDNEQFF.